Listed below are T cell receptor beta chains from one sample, sequenced in a study of T cells in Graves' hyperthyroidism and ophthalmopathy. TCRdb called the multiplex PCR reads again in MiXCR, with one record for every CDR3 protein. Of around 200,000 distinct CDR3 sequences listed, approximately 16% are singletons. The sequenced sample consisted of blood. The receptors shown here come from a man in his forties with Graves' hyperthyroidism. CDR3s include the opening cysteine and the closing phenylalanine or tryptophan. Fields, in order: J gene, D gene, V gene, clone size, CDR3 protein, CDR3 DNA. D genes are given only for firm matches. Only part of the rows carry a size: once, few, many, or a class if the clone is expanded.

TRBJ1-2	NA	TRBV18	many	CASSPDTGFGYTF	TGTGCCAGCTCACCAGACACGGGGTTTGGCTACACCTTC
TRBJ2-5	TRBD2	TRBV7-2	NA	CASSLPSGGHKTQYF	TGTGCCAGCAGCTTGCCTAGCGGGGGACATAAGACCCAGTACTTC
TRBJ1-1	NA	TRBV4-3	many	CASSPHSNTEAFF	TGCGCCAGCAGCCCCCACAGTAACACTGAAGCTTTCTTT
TRBJ2-7	TRBD1	TRBV4-3	NA	CASSQGTGTGPSSYEQYF	TGCGCCAGCAGCCAGGGCACCGGGACAGGGCCGAGCTCCTACGAGCAGTACTTC
TRBJ1-5	NA	TRBV15	few	CATSRDRGNQPRHF	TGTGCCACCAGCAGAGATAGAGGGAATCAGCCCCGGCATTTT
TRBJ2-7	TRBD1	TRBV7-3	many	CASSPDRVRSYEQYF	TGTGCCAGCAGCCCCGACAGGGTCCGGTCCTACGAGCAGTACTTC
TRBJ1-6	NA	TRBV7-9	NA	CASTERGSANSPLHF	TGTGCCAGCACCGAACGGGGGTCTGCTAATTCACCCCTCCACTTT
TRBJ1-1	NA	TRBV18	many	CASSPYGGTEAFF	TGTGCCAGCTCACCATACGGGGGCACTGAAGCTTTCTTT
TRBJ1-1	NA	TRBV7-2	many	CASSSMKNTEAFF	TGTGCCAGCAGCTCCATGAAGAACACTGAAGCTTTCTTT
TRBJ2-1	TRBD1	TRBV7-2	many	CASRGTEFLPYEQFF	TGTGCCAGCAGGGGGACAGAGTTCCTTCCTTATGAGCAGTTCTTC
TRBJ1-5	NA	TRBV12-3/TRBV12-4	many	CASRSGTLSNQPQHF	TGTGCCAGCAGATCAGGGACTCTAAGCAATCAGCCCCAGCATTTT
TRBJ2-5	TRBD2	TRBV7-3	many	CASSFQAGEETQYF	TGTGCCAGCAGCTTCCAAGCGGGGGAAGAGACCCAGTACTTC
TRBJ2-2	NA	TRBV29-1	many	CSVGGGRNTGELFF	TGCAGCGTTGGGGGGGGCAGGAACACCGGGGAGCTGTTTTTT
TRBJ2-1	NA	TRBV19	NA	CASSIDGGEQFF	TGTGCCAGTAGTATTGACGGTGGGGAGCAGTTCTTC
TRBJ2-3	NA	TRBV28	many	CASSSTTGDLSFTDTQYF	TGTGCCAGCAGTTCAACTACGGGGGATCTAAGCTTCACAGATACGCAGTATTTT
TRBJ1-2	TRBD1	TRBV19	NA	CASSSADRDGYTF	TGTGCCAGTAGTAGCGCCGACAGGGATGGCTACACCTTC
TRBJ2-6	NA	TRBV24-1	many	CATEGDASGANVLTF	TGTGCCACCGAGGGGGATGCTTCTGGGGCCAACGTCCTGACTTTC
TRBJ1-6	TRBD1	TRBV5-1	NA	CASSPDLGTGDSPLHF	TGCGCCAGCAGCCCTGATCTCGGGACAGGGGATTCACCCCTCCACTTT
TRBJ1-5	TRBD1	TRBV29-1	many	CSLQGAWSNQPQHF	TGCAGCCTCCAGGGGGCTTGGAGCAATCAGCCCCAGCATTTT
TRBJ2-3	NA	TRBV2	many	CASRTATDTQYF	TGTGCCAGTAGGACTGCCACAGATACGCAGTATTTT
TRBJ2-5	NA	TRBV7-8	many	CASSLVGSQATQYF	TGTGCCAGCAGCTTAGTGGGTAGTCAGGCGACCCAGTACTTC
TRBJ1-1	NA	TRBV19	NA	CASSTIGHTAGTEAFF	TGTGCCAGTAGTACAATCGGCCACACGGCGGGCACTGAAGCTTTCTTT
TRBJ2-7	TRBD1	TRBV6-4	once	CASSALPGQGPYEQYF	TGTGCCAGCAGTGCCCTACCGGGACAGGGCCCCTACGAGCAGTACTTC
TRBJ2-1	NA	TRBV15	many	CATSMEWSSYNEQFF	TGTGCCACCAGCATGGAGTGGAGCTCCTACAATGAGCAGTTCTTC
TRBJ2-3	NA	TRBV24-1	NA	CATSAYKSGDTQYF	TGTGCCACCAGTGCGTATAAGAGCGGAGATACGCAGTATTTT
TRBJ2-5	NA	TRBV10-3	many	CAIGEGETQYF	TGTGCCATCGGAGAAGGGGAGACCCAGTACTTC